Shown below are 8 T cell receptor beta chains from a single sample sequenced in a study of tumor-infiltrating lymphocytes in localized non-small cell lung cancer. Profiling relied on immunoSEQ multiplex PCR, and the TCRdb table lists in-frame clones only, not all of them. The profile covers some 9,700 clones, with just under 85% appearing a single time and 6.9% taken by the ten largest. Sequenced input: uninvolved lung tissue not adjacent to the tumor. The receptor source for this set is a human donor with non-small cell lung cancer.

V is TRBV5-4 and J is TRBJ2-7; D might be TRBD2 (5 bases). Germline-derived CDR1 and CDR2 are SGHNT and YYREEE (reference sequence). V was cut by 4 bases and J by 7 bases, with 18 bases left in between. This CDR3 has 14 amino acids. CDR3 DNA: TGTGCCAGCAGCCAGGAGCACGGAGCGGTGGAGCAGTACTTC. This translates into CASSQEHGAVEQYF.

The chain recombines TRBV4-3 with TRBJ1-1, with TRBD1 as a possible D gene (5 bases). CDR3 length: 14 amino acids. V was pared by 1 base and J by 5 bases, with 11 bases between. CDR1 is LGHNA and CDR2 is YSLEER in the germline V gene. CDR3 nucleotide sequence: TGCGCCAGCAGCCAAGCCGGGGGTGCTACTGAAGCTTTCTTT. Translation gives CASSQAGGATEAFF.

The chain links TRBV5-6 to TRBJ2-4, with D tentatively TRBD1 (6 bases). V lost 5 bases to trimming and J lost 7 bases, with 16 bases between them. CDR1 SGHDT and CDR2 YYEEEE come from the germline V gene. The CDR3 extends over 14 amino acids. The CDR3 region has the DNA TGTGCCAGCAGTCCTCGGGACATCCCGAACATTCAGTACTTC. This translates into CASSPRDIPNIQYF.

The chain joins TRBV2 to TRBJ2-7; D gene ambiguous. The CDR3 runs 13 residues. The germline CDR1 and CDR2 sequences are SNHLY and FYNNEI. Trimming stripped 6 bases from V and 0 bases from J, with 9 bases between. The CDR3 sequence is CASRPNGSYEQYF. DNA of the CDR3: TGTGCCAGCAGACCCAACGGCTCCTACGAGCAGTACTTC.

The gene calls are TRBV2 and TRBJ2-7; 12 bases are a match to TRBD1. From germline, CDR1 is SNHLY and CDR2 FYNNEI. V shed 3 bases, J shed 8 bases, and the junction held 5 bases outside the gene matches. The CDR3 covers 14 residues. This CDR3 is CASSDGTGGDKQYF. As DNA, the CDR3 is TGTGCCAGCAGTGACGGGACAGGGGGCGACAAGCAGTACTTC.

The V call is TRBV5-4, the J call TRBJ2-3, with 8 bases matching TRBD1. There are 15 residues in the CDR3. Germline V gene data show CDR1 as SGHNT and CDR2 as YYREEE (reference sequence). With 3 bases clipped from V and 6 bases from J, the junction kept 9 bases outside the gene matches. As DNA, the CDR3 is TGTGCCAGCAGCTCAGGGGGCCTAAAAGGGGATACGCAGTATTTT. This codes for CASSSGGLKGDTQYF.

This clone ranks as large (0.1 to 1%). The V call is TRBV7-6, the J call TRBJ1-2; the match to TRBD1 covers 9 bases. This CDR3 has 15 amino acids. V trimming: 4 bases; J trimming: 3 bases; junction bases outside the gene matches: 6. The germline V gene encodes CDR1 SGHVS and CDR2 FNYEAQ. This chain's CDR3 is CASSSGTGNDYGYTF. The CDR3 coding sequence is TGTGCCAGCAGCTCCGGGACAGGGAACGACTATGGCTACACCTTC.

This clone occurred a few times. The CDR3 sequence is CASSVGGSGGIMETQYF. CDR3 coding DNA: TGTGCCAGCAGCGTAGGAGGTAGCGGGGGGATCATGGAGACCCAGTACTTC. The chain couples TRBV9 to TRBJ2-5, with 10 nucleotides matching TRBD2. The CDR3 totals 17 residues. The V and J ends lost 0 bases and 5 bases, in that order; junction bases with no gene match: 10. Per germline, CDR1 SGDLS and CDR2 YYNGEE.